This is a list of T cell receptor beta chains from one sample in a study of immune evolution from preneoplasia to lung adenocarcinoma. Data came from immunoSEQ multiplex PCR; TCRdb stores just in-frame clones and leaves some out. The data hold some 4,000 clones, with 81% observed a single time. Sequencing was carried out using FFPE adjacent normal lung tissue. These TCRs come from a person aged 65-85 years with lung adenocarcinoma. Each CDR3 is given with its conserved first and last residue. The D gene is left open where the match is weak. Only part of the rows carry a size: once, few, many, or a class if the clone is expanded.

j_call: TRBJ1-1
v_call: TRBV28
d_call: NA
clone_size: NA
cdr3_aa: CASSQWGPAFF
cdr3_nt: TGTGCCAGCAGCCAATGGGGCCCAGCTTTCTTT

j_call: TRBJ2-7
v_call: TRBV10-3
d_call: TRBD1
clone_size: NA
cdr3_aa: CASKWDSSYEQYF
cdr3_nt: TGTGCCAGCAAATGGGACAGTTCCTACGAGCAGTACTTC

j_call: TRBJ2-2
v_call: TRBV11-2
d_call: NA
clone_size: few
cdr3_aa: CATGVWGLNTGELFF
cdr3_nt: TGTGCCACCGGAGTCTGGGGGTTGAACACCGGGGAGCTGTTTTTT

j_call: TRBJ2-7
v_call: TRBV7-2
d_call: NA
clone_size: NA
cdr3_aa: CASSLVRDGSYEQYF
cdr3_nt: TGTGCCAGCAGCTTAGTAAGGGACGGCTCCTACGAGCAGTACTTC

j_call: TRBJ2-7
v_call: TRBV7-8
d_call: NA
clone_size: NA
cdr3_aa: CASSPAEIEQYF
cdr3_nt: TGTGCCAGCAGCCCGGCCGAAATTGAGCAGTACTTC

j_call: TRBJ2-6
v_call: TRBV18
d_call: TRBD1
clone_size: NA
cdr3_aa: CASSPGQGGSGANVLTF
cdr3_nt: TGTGCCAGCTCACCCGGACAGGGCGGCTCCGGGGCCAACGTCCTGACTTTC

j_call: TRBJ2-4
v_call: TRBV14
d_call: TRBD1
clone_size: few
cdr3_aa: CASSQEGDRDLAKNIQYF
cdr3_nt: TGTGCCAGCAGCCAAGAAGGGGACAGGGATCTAGCCAAAAACATTCAGTACTTC

j_call: TRBJ2-5
v_call: TRBV30
d_call: NA
clone_size: NA
cdr3_aa: CAWTQVADALGTQYF
cdr3_nt: TGTGCCTGGACCCAGGTTGCTGATGCCCTGGGGACCCAGTACTTC

j_call: TRBJ1-2
v_call: TRBV28
d_call: NA
clone_size: NA
cdr3_aa: CCCGRGDYGYTF
cdr3_nt: TGTTGTTGTGGGCGGGGAGACTATGGCTACACCTTC

j_call: TRBJ1-5
v_call: TRBV4-3
d_call: NA
clone_size: once
cdr3_aa: CASSQDLRTDYSNQPQHF
cdr3_nt: TGCGCCAGCAGCCAAGATCTTAGAACGGATTATAGCAATCAGCCCCAGCATTTT

j_call: TRBJ2-2
v_call: TRBV9
d_call: TRBD2
clone_size: NA
cdr3_aa: CASSPRSGSSTGELFF
cdr3_nt: TGTGCCAGCAGCCCTAGGAGCGGGAGCAGCACCGGGGAGCTGTTTTTT

j_call: TRBJ2-3
v_call: TRBV7-7
d_call: NA
clone_size: NA
cdr3_aa: CASSLDYPDTQYF
cdr3_nt: TGTGCTAGCAGCTTAGACTACCCAGATACGCAGTATTTT

j_call: TRBJ1-5
v_call: TRBV7-8
d_call: TRBD1
clone_size: few
cdr3_aa: CASSFGTGVRRGNQPQHF
cdr3_nt: TGTGCCAGCAGCTTCGGGACAGGGGTTCGAAGGGGCAATCAGCCCCAGCATTTT